This TCR beta chain derives from a study of blood T cells in healthy people across ages. For the second PCR, which ran for about 7 to 11 cycles, a sample-barcoded 5' primer and a J-beta primer mix were used. One entry per CDR3 protein, called by TCRdb with MiXCR from the 5' RACE reads. The sample holds approximately 2,000,000 distinct CDR3 sequences, 39% seen once. Broader study findings: Measured against age, TCR beta diversity per million T cells decreased in a roughly linear manner.

The germline V gene has CDR1 SGHRS and CDR2 YFSETQ. The CDR3 is made up of 19 amino acids. A word on this clonotype: Its antigen remains unknown.

The sequencing input was blood. The chain links TRBV5-1 to TRBJ2-4, with 7 bases matching TRBD1. The J call may not be correct, given that the DNA end is closer to TRBJ2-7. The receptor comes from a human donor in good health. The CDR3 DNA is TGCGCCAGCAGCAACTCAAAGAGGACAGGAGTTTTGGAAACCTACGAGCAGTACTTC. As protein: CASSNSKRTGVLETYEQYF.